Presented here are 20 T cell receptor beta chains from one specimen sequenced in a study of T-cell reconstitution after alpha-beta-depleted transplantation in children. Preparing the TCRbeta library involved the use of unique molecular identifiers. Each CDR3 protein gets one entry after TCRdb re-called the PCR reads with MiXCR. This table has about 1,000,000 distinct CDR3 sequences, about 26% appearing once. The starting material was PBMCs, mostly from graft donor cells, obtained 360 days after TCRalphabeta/CD19-depleted stem cell transplant. These receptors all come from a boy younger than two who had a stem cell transplant for SCID, so the T cells may come from the graft donor.

V and J are TRBV16 and TRBJ2-7; 9 positions match TRBD1. Germline V gene sequence: CDR1 KGHSY, CDR2 FQNENV. J gave up 4 bases and V 7 bases, and 8 bases lay outside the gene matches. The CDR3 covers 14 residues. This CDR3 reads CASIPDRGFYEQYF. The CDR3 coding sequence is TGTGCCAGCATACCAGACAGGGGGTTTTACGAGCAGTACTTC.

This sequence joins TRBV7-9 and TRBJ1-1; D is ambiguous. CDR1 and CDR2 from the germline V gene are SEHNR and FQNEAQ (reference sequence). Trimming stripped 1 base from V and 6 bases from J, with 12 bases between. The CDR3 runs to 14 residues. This chain's CDR3 is CASSLETVRAEAFF. The CDR3 bases are TGTGCCAGCAGCTTAGAAACGGTCCGGGCTGAAGCTTTCTTT.

V and J are TRBV4-2 and TRBJ1-1; D not certain. The CDR3 extends over 19 amino acids. V was trimmed by 0 bases and J by 4 bases, leaving 24 bases between them. CDR1 and CDR2 from the germline V gene are LGHNA and YNFKEQ. This chain's CDR3 is CASSQDGWTPLVAATEAFF. The CDR3 nucleotides are TGTGCCAGCAGCCAAGATGGGTGGACCCCCCTCGTAGCAGCCACTGAAGCTTTCTTT.

The chain recombines TRBV5-1 with TRBJ2-7; 7 bases match TRBD1. Germline V CDR1 and CDR2: SGHRS, YFSETQ. The CDR3 totals 15 residues. The V and J ends lost 4 bases and 6 bases, in that order; junction bases with no gene match: 13. CDR3 sequence reads: CASSPGQALLGEQYF. The CDR3 DNA is TGCGCCAGCAGCCCTGGACAGGCCCTTTTAGGCGAGCAGTACTTC.

There are a few counts of this clonotype. The chain uses TRBV11-2 and TRBJ1-1; no firm D call. The germline V gene has CDR1 SGHAT and CDR2 FQNNGV. The germline V and J ends were trimmed by 4 bases and 1 base, with 10 bases remaining between them. The CDR3 is 14 amino acids. The CDR3 reads CASSSSVGNTEAFF. The CDR3 DNA reads TGTGCCAGCAGCTCGTCGGTTGGGAACACTGAAGCTTTCTTT.

This clonotype has only a few counts. The J gene is TRBJ1-5, the V gene TRBV4-2; D is perhaps TRBD1 (5 bases). The CDR3 runs to 16 residues. The V end lost 0 bases, the J end lost 2 bases, and 11 bases lay between the germline ends. Germline values: CDR1 LGHNA, CDR2 YNFKEQ. In DNA, the CDR3 is TGTGCCAGCAGCCAAGATGTCGGGGGAGGCAATCAGCCCCAGCATTTT. Translation gives CASSQDVGGGNQPQHF.

This clonotype has more than one count but fewer than ten. This chain links TRBV12-3 or TRBV12-4 with TRBJ2-5, with 8 bases that match TRBD2. Unmatched junction bases numbered 9, after V lost 1 base and J lost 5 bases. There are 16 residues in the CDR3. The CDR3 reads CASSLGLGGARETQYF. The CDR3 nucleotides are TGTGCCAGCAGTTTAGGTCTCGGGGGGGCTAGGGAGACCCAGTACTTC.

A few counts support this clonotype. The chain employs TRBV12-3 or TRBV12-4 and TRBJ1-5; D remains unclear. Trimming stripped 1 base from V and 0 bases from J, with 7 bases between. The CDR3 totals 15 residues. The CDR3 DNA follows: TGTGCCAGCAGTTTAGGACTGATTAGCAATCAGCCCCAGCATTTT. It encodes CASSLGLISNQPQHF.

This clonotype appeared a few times. The chain combines TRBV28 with TRBJ2-7; TRBD1 might be the D (5 bases). CDR3 length: 15 residues. V lost 3 bases and J 1 base, leaving 13 bases between the germline ends. The germline V gene has CDR1 MDHEN and CDR2 SYDVKM. CDR3 region: CASSFLRQRSYEQYF. The CDR3 nucleotides read TGTGCCAGCAGTTTTCTGCGACAGCGATCCTACGAGCAGTACTTC.

The V gene is TRBV5-1, the J gene TRBJ2-3; 9 bases are a match to TRBD2. Trimming at V came to 0 bases and at J to 9 bases, leaving 11 bases not matched to a gene. CDR3 length: 16 residues. The germline gives CDR1 SGHRS, CDR2 YFSETQ. The chain's CDR3 is CASSLAGRGGPVTQYF. DNA of the CDR3: TGCGCCAGCAGCTTGGCCGGGCGGGGGGGCCCTGTCACGCAGTATTTT.

This clonotype has just a few counts. The J gene is TRBJ1-1, the V gene TRBV15; possibly TRBD1 for D (5 bases). In germline, CDR1 is LNHNV, CDR2 YYDKDF (reference sequence). This CDR3 is 13 amino acids long. V lost 5 bases to trimming and J lost 5 bases, with 12 bases between them. In DNA, the CDR3 is TGTGCCACCAGCTTTCAGGGTTCGACTGAAGCTTTCTTT. Translated: CATSFQGSTEAFF.

This chain connects TRBV12-3 or TRBV12-4 to TRBJ2-6; D not certain. Trimming took off 4 bases at V and 8 bases at J, with 6 bases between the two ends. This CDR3 comprises 12 residues. This chain's CDR3 is CASSSDPNVLTF. CDR3 bases: TGTGCCAGCAGTTCGGACCCCAACGTCCTGACTTTC.

This clonotype has just a few counts. J is TRBJ2-7 and V is TRBV10-3; TRBD2 might be the D (6 bases). The germline V gene encodes CDR1 ENHRY and CDR2 SYGVKD. Between the trimmed V and J ends, which lost 4 bases and 4 bases, there was a span of 11 bases. The CDR3 loop spans 13 amino acids. The CDR3 protein is CAISGGVWYEQYF. For the CDR3, the DNA is TGTGCCATCAGTGGGGGGGTATGGTACGAGCAGTACTTC.

Only a few counts were recorded for this clonotype. The gene calls are TRBV12-3 or TRBV12-4 and TRBJ2-1; tentatively, D is TRBD1 (6 bases). V was pared by 6 bases and J by 5 bases, with 14 bases between. The CDR3 has 14 residues. Here the CDR3 reads CASRGWTVNNEQFF. The CDR3 coding sequence is TGTGCCAGCAGGGGCTGGACAGTTAACAATGAGCAGTTCTTC.

The chain recombines TRBV18 with TRBJ2-7; maybe TRBD1 (6 bases). Germline V CDR1 and CDR2: KGHSH, LQKENI. CDR3 length: 18 residues. V was clipped by 3 bases and J by 0 bases, with 21 bases between them. CDR3 DNA sequence: TGTGCCAGCTCACCTCAGGGGAATTTGGGCTCATACTCCTACGAGCAGTACTTC. Amino acids: CASSPQGNLGSYSYEQYF.

This clonotype was seen a handful of times. The rearrangement joins TRBV27 to TRBJ2-1, with D tentatively TRBD1 or TRBD2 (5 bases each). Per the germline V gene, CDR1 is MNHEY and CDR2 is SMNVEV (reference sequence). Trimming stripped 2 bases from V and 0 bases from J, with 14 bases between. The CDR3 length is 17 residues. CDR3 DNA sequence: TGTGCCAGCAGTTTAAAGAGGGGCCGTAGCTCCTACAATGAGCAGTTCTTC. Its protein is CASSLKRGRSSYNEQFF.

The chain combines TRBV7-8 with TRBJ2-7; no firm D call. Germline-derived CDR1 and CDR2 are SGHVS and FQNEAQ. Deletions cut 4 bases from V and 6 bases from J, with 13 bases between. The CDR3 extends over 13 amino acids. The CDR3 here is CASSWVDAIEQYF. The CDR3 DNA reads TGTGCCAGCAGCTGGGTTGACGCCATCGAGCAGTACTTC.

There are many counts of this clonotype. V is TRBV5-1 and J is TRBJ2-3; perhaps TRBD1 as D (6 bases). The CDR3 is made up of 15 amino acids. The V and J ends lost 2 bases and 6 bases respectively, with 16 bases between them. Germline V gene sequence: CDR1 SGHRS, CDR2 YFSETQ. The CDR3 nucleotides are TGCGCCAGCAGCTTAGTAAACAGGGCCGGTGATACGCAGTATTTT. This encodes CASSLVNRAGDTQYF.

This clonotype was seen more than once but under ten times. The V call is TRBV9, the J call TRBJ2-1; a weak D match, TRBD2 (6 bases). Germline lookup yields CDR1 SGDLS and CDR2 YYNGEE. This CDR3 contains 20 residues. V gave up 0 bases and J gave up 0 bases, with 22 bases separating them. In DNA form, the CDR3 reads TGTGCCAGCAGCGTAGGTTCCCTAGGGGTAGCGGCAAGCTCCTACAATGAGCAGTTCTTC. Amino acid sequence: CASSVGSLGVAASSYNEQFF.

The gene calls are TRBV29-1 and TRBJ1-3; D unresolved. This CDR3 contains 13 residues. V was cut by 2 bases and J by 3 bases, with 8 bases left in between. Germline V CDR1 and CDR2: SQVTM, ANQGSEA. CDR3 in amino acids: CSVEWEYGNTIYF. In nucleotides, the CDR3 is TGCAGCGTTGAATGGGAGTATGGAAACACCATATATTTT.